One and the same sample provided the 27 T cell receptor beta chains below, sequenced in a study of CD8+CD57+ T cells in acquired aplastic anemia (dated by TCRdb to between 2017 and 2018). Sequencing was carried out with an Illumina HiSeq 2000. TCR beta VDJ combination and CDR3 sequence profiling used genomic DNA as the template. TCRdb redid the processing of the public reads, applying fastp at Q25 and MiXCR, and retained in-frame beta chains. Each record represents a unique CDR3 protein, reported with the most common genes and DNA among its rows. Present in this sample are some 150,000 distinct CDR3 sequences, 71% of which were seen just once. The top ten constitute 40% to 55% of the sample. The patients picked for sequencing were ones in whom flow cytometry had shown an expansion of CD8+CD57+ cells. Material: sorted CD4+, CD8+, or CD8+CD57+ T cells (not recorded which) from PBMCs. The receptor set was obtained from a human donor with aplastic anemia.

The genes are TRBV25-1 and TRBJ1-6, with unresolved D. V lost 8 bases and J lost 9, with 14 bases in between. The CDR3 sequence is 13 residues long. Germline CDR1 reads MGHDK; CDR2 reads SYGVNS. In DNA, the CDR3 is TGTGCCAGCGCCCCCGGACCCATTTCACCCCTCCACTTT. This encodes CASAPGPISPLHF.

The V call is TRBV2, the J call TRBJ1-4; perhaps TRBD1 as D (6 bases). From germline, CDR1 is SNHLY and CDR2 FYNNEI. V lost 6 bases and J 10 bases, leaving 18 bases between the germline ends. CDR3 length equals 14 residues. CDR3 DNA sequence: TGTGCCAGCAGGGCACAGGGTGGGGATGGAAAACTGTTTTTT. Translation: CASRAQGGDGKLFF. The variable domain in full, completed from reference TRBV2 and TRBJ1-4, reads EPEVTQTPSHQVTQMGQEVILRCVPISNHLYFYWYRQILGQKVEFLVSFYNNEISEKSEIFDDQFSVERPDGSNFTLKIRSTKLEDSAMYFCASRAQGGDGKLFFGSGTQLSVL.

The chain recombines TRBV20-1 with TRBJ2-1; the D gene is possibly TRBD2 (5 bases). From germline, CDR1 is DFQATT and CDR2 SNEGSKA (reference sequence). Deletions cut 6 bases from V and 6 bases from J, with 12 bases between. This CDR3 spans 12 amino acids. In nucleotides, the CDR3 is TGCAGTGCCTATCGGACTGGCAATGAGCAGTTCTTC. This translates into CSAYRTGNEQFF.

This rearrangement joins TRBV7-3 to TRBJ1-3; 8 bases map to TRBD1. From germline, CDR1 is SGHTA and CDR2 FQGTGA. This CDR3 comprises 16 residues. V gave up 4 bases and J gave up 0 bases; unmatched junction bases: 5. The CDR3 sequence: CASSSGGSGSGNTIYF. CDR3 in DNA: TGTGCCAGCAGCTCAGGGGGCTCGGGCTCTGGAAACACCATATATTTT.

The CDR3 reads CASSSSGSNTEAFF. The CDR3 coding sequence is TGTGCCAGTAGTAGCTCGGGGTCGAACACTGAAGCTTTCTTT. The rearrangement uses TRBV7-2 and TRBJ1-1, with D uncertain. Trimming stripped 9 bases from V and 1 base from J, with 15 bases between. The CDR3 loop spans 14 amino acids. CDR1 is SGHTA and CDR2 is FQGNSA in the germline V gene.

This clonotype was found a few times. This chain uses TRBV20-1 with TRBJ1-2; D may be TRBD1 (5 bases). This CDR3 contains 12 residues. Per the germline V gene, CDR1 is DFQATT and CDR2 is SNEGSKA (reference sequence). Trimming pared 4 bases from V and 6 bases from J, leaving 12 bases between. The CDR3 sequence is CSAKVGVDGYTF. In DNA, the CDR3 is TGCAGTGCTAAAGTAGGGGTTGATGGCTACACCTTC.

The chain uses TRBV2 and TRBJ1-5; D call uncertain. From germline, CDR1 is SNHLY and CDR2 FYNNEI. The length of the CDR3 is 15 residues. The V end lost 4 bases, the J end lost 1 base, and 11 bases lay between the germline ends. CDR3 bases: TGTGCCAGCAGTGTCGAGGGAAGGAGCAATCAGCCCCAGCATTTT. Protein sequence: CASSVEGRSNQPQHF.

With regard to this clonotype: A much larger clonotype is one base distant, so this may be a read error. This rearrangement joins TRBV11-2 to TRBJ1-5; D possibly corresponds to TRBD1 (6 bases). The CDR3 has 15 residues. Germline CDR1 SGHAT, CDR2 FQNNGV. The CDR3 protein is CASGLDPGARQPQHF. In DNA, the CDR3 is TGTGCCAGCGGCTTAGATCCGGGGGCAAGGCAGCCCCAGCATTTT.

V gene TRBV7-9 combines with J gene TRBJ1-2; 8 bases are shared with TRBD1. In germline, CDR1 is SEHNR, CDR2 FQNEAQ (reference sequence). V lost 4 bases, J lost 3 bases, and 4 bases stayed unmatched. This CDR3 region has 14 residues. Here the CDR3 reads CASSSKGQDYGYTF. The CDR3 DNA follows: TGTGCCAGCAGCTCAAAGGGACAGGACTATGGCTACACCTTC.

The V and J genes are TRBV5-1 and TRBJ2-2, with D tentatively TRBD2 (6 bases). The V end was cut by 4 bases, the J end by 3 bases, with 16 bases between. The CDR3 runs to 16 residues. Germline CDR1 SGHRS, CDR2 YFSETQ. CDR3 sequence: CASSSGAREDTGELFF. CDR3 coding DNA: TGCGCCAGCAGCAGTGGGGCAAGGGAGGACACCGGGGAGCTGTTTTTT.

A remark on this clonotype: The final CDR3 position lacks the conserved phenylalanine or tryptophan, pointing to a likely read error. J is TRBJ2-7 and V is TRBV19, with D possibly matching TRBD2 (6 bases). V dropped 3 bases and J dropped 3 bases, with 18 bases sitting between them. Per the germline V gene, CDR1 is LNHDA and CDR2 is SQIVND (reference sequence). CDR3 size: 16 residues. The CDR3 is CASSIDLATVSYEQYS. The CDR3 bases are TGTGCCAGTAGTATCGATCTAGCGACGGTAAGCTACGAGCAGTACTCC.

The chain recombines TRBV9 with TRBJ2-5; D not certain. The CDR3 has 15 amino acids. Trimming took 4 bases from V and 5 from J, leaving 18 bases between them. Germline CDR1 and CDR2: SGDLS and YYNGEE. The CDR3 DNA reads TGTGCCAGCAGCATCAGCGACACTCTCGGGGAGACCCAGTACTTC. Protein product: CASSISDTLGETQYF.

This chain connects TRBV2 to TRBJ1-5; 9 bases are a match to TRBD1. The CDR3 loop spans 17 amino acids. Germline CDR1 SNHLY, CDR2 FYNNEI. J was trimmed by 5 bases and V by 4 bases; bases with no gene match: 12. CDR3 in amino acids: CASSVALDRGEDQPQHF. For the CDR3, the DNA is TGTGCCAGCAGTGTGGCCCTGGACAGGGGAGAGGATCAGCCCCAGCATTTT.

This clonotype was detected only once. The chain joins TRBV11-2 to TRBJ1-5; no firm D call. The CDR3 length is 15 residues. Germline V gene lookup returns CDR1 SGHAT and CDR2 FQNNGV. Trimming left V 0 bases short and J 3 bases short, with 9 bases between. The CDR3 loop reads CASSLEIGVNQPQHF. CDR3 coding DNA: TGTGCCAGCAGCTTAGAGATAGGCGTCAATCAGCCCCAGCATTTT.

The sample holds one count of this clonotype. The chain is built from TRBV6-1 and TRBJ2-2, with D possibly matching TRBD2 (6 bases). Trimming left V 4 bases short and J 1 base short, with 10 bases between. Germline CDR1 MNHNS, CDR2 SASEGT. This CDR3 has 15 amino acids. The CDR3 loop reads CASSASSVNTGELFF. The CDR3 DNA reads TGTGCCAGCAGTGCCTCTAGCGTGAACACCGGGGAGCTGTTTTTT.

This clonotype was counted a single time. V is TRBV6-4 and J is TRBJ1-2; D gene ambiguous. CDR1 MRHNA and CDR2 SNTAGT come from the germline V gene. V was cut by 2 bases and J by 2 bases, with 9 bases left in between. The length of the CDR3 is 14 residues. The CDR3 loop is CASSDGIRNYGYTF. In DNA, the CDR3 is TGTGCCAGCAGTGACGGTATCAGAAACTATGGCTACACCTTC.

The rearrangement joins TRBV20-1 to TRBJ2-7, with TRBD1 matching over 7 bases. V trimming: 1 base; J trimming: 3 bases; junction bases outside the gene matches: 9. This CDR3 region has 15 residues. Germline V lookup: CDR1 DFQATT, CDR2 SNEGSKA (reference sequence). The CDR3 sequence: CSARVSGQEYYEQYF. The CDR3 DNA is TGCAGTGCTAGAGTGTCCGGACAGGAATACTACGAGCAGTACTTC.

The chain is built from TRBV2 and TRBJ1-1, with D perhaps matching TRBD1 (5 bases). Germline CDR1 is SNHLY and CDR2 is FYNNEI. V lost 6 bases to trimming and J lost 2 bases, with 19 bases between them. CDR3 length: 16 residues. The CDR3 sequence: CASSPFSGEGNTEAFF. DNA of the CDR3: TGTGCCAGCAGCCCCTTTTCGGGGGAAGGAAACACTGAAGCTTTCTTT.

The J gene is TRBJ2-7, the V gene TRBV6-5; 9 nucleotides agree with TRBD1. This CDR3 comprises 13 residues. Germline-derived CDR1 and CDR2 are MNHEY and SVGAGI. Trimming at V came to 7 bases and at J to 5 bases, leaving 6 bases not matched to a gene. The chain's CDR3 is CASTRTGEDEQYF. In DNA form, the CDR3 reads TGTGCCAGCACCCGGACAGGGGAGGACGAGCAGTACTTC.

This clonotype has more than one count but fewer than ten. The J gene is TRBJ2-7, the V gene TRBV7-8, with a weak D call TRBD1 (5 bases). Germline assignment: CDR1 SGHVS and CDR2 FQNEAQ. This CDR3 contains 12 residues. V lost 5 bases, J lost 3 bases, and 8 bases lay in between. Here the CDR3 reads CASSTDIYEQYF. The DNA of the CDR3 is TGTGCCAGCAGCACGGACATCTACGAGCAGTACTTC.

This chain joins TRBV7-9 and TRBJ2-5, with 11 bases matching TRBD2. V gave up 3 bases and J gave up 1 base; unmatched junction bases: 1. In germline, CDR1 is SEHNR, CDR2 FQNEAQ (reference sequence). This CDR3 is built from 15 residues. CDR3 protein: CASSFSGGAQETQYF. CDR3 DNA: TGTGCCAGCAGCTTTAGCGGGGGGGCCCAAGAGACCCAGTACTTC.

The J gene is TRBJ1-2, the V gene TRBV20-1; TRBD1 might be the D (6 bases). Trimming took 8 bases from V and 5 from J, leaving 15 bases between them. In germline, CDR1 is DFQATT, CDR2 SNEGSKA (reference sequence). This CDR3 comprises 12 residues. The CDR3 nucleotides are TGCAGTTTAGACGAGGGGGGGTATGGCTACACCTTC. This translates into CSLDEGGYGYTF.

The chain combines TRBV29-1 with TRBJ1-1; D perhaps matches TRBD1 (5 bases). The germline V and J ends were trimmed by 7 bases and 6 bases, with 18 bases remaining between them. This CDR3 spans 13 amino acids. Germline V CDR1 and CDR2: SQVTM, ANQGSEA. The CDR3: CSAHRQGRAEAFF. The CDR3, as DNA: TGCAGCGCGCATCGGCAGGGAAGGGCTGAAGCTTTCTTT.

The J gene is TRBJ1-1, the V gene TRBV7-3; no reliable D call. Trimming removed 1 base at V and 1 base at J, with 4 bases between. From germline, CDR1 is SGHTA and CDR2 FQGTGA. This CDR3 contains 13 residues. CDR3 sequence reads: CASSLMRNTEAFF. CDR3 coding DNA: TGTGCCAGCAGCTTAATGCGGAACACTGAAGCTTTCTTT. Full variable domain (remainder filled in from reference TRBV7-3 and TRBJ1-1): GAGVSQTPSNKVTEKGKYVELRCDPISGHTALYWYRQSLGQGPEFLIYFQGTGAADDSGLPNDRFFAVRPEGSVSTLKIQRTERGDSAVYLCASSLMRNTEAFFGQGTRLTVV.

This rearrangement joins TRBV29-1 to TRBJ2-7; tentatively, D is TRBD1 (6 bases). Germline V CDR1 and CDR2: SQVTM, ANQGSEA. V lost 3 bases to trimming and J lost 3 bases, with 12 bases between them. The CDR3 totals 13 residues. The CDR3 here is CSVDSGRGYEQYF. Here the CDR3 DNA reads TGCAGCGTTGATTCTGGCAGGGGCTACGAGCAGTACTTC.

The gene calls are TRBV15 and TRBJ2-5, with D tentatively TRBD1 (6 bases). With 1 base removed from V and 2 bases from J, the gap between germline ends came to 8 bases. The CDR3 totals 14 residues. The germline CDR1 and CDR2 sequences are LNHNV and YYDKDF (reference sequence). CDR3 sequence (DNA): TGTGCCACCAGCAGAGGAGGACAGCAAGAGACCCAGTACTTC. Its protein product is CATSRGGQQETQYF.

The chain links TRBV24-1 to TRBJ1-5; 8 bases are a match to TRBD1. Trimming cost V 0 bases and J 5 bases; bases outside gene matches: 2. The CDR3 is made up of 15 amino acids. Germline CDR1 is KGHDR and CDR2 is SFDVKD. CDR3 coding DNA: TGTGCCACCAGTGATTTGGGACAGGGTGATCAGCCCCAGCATTTT. It is translated as CATSDLGQGDQPQHF.